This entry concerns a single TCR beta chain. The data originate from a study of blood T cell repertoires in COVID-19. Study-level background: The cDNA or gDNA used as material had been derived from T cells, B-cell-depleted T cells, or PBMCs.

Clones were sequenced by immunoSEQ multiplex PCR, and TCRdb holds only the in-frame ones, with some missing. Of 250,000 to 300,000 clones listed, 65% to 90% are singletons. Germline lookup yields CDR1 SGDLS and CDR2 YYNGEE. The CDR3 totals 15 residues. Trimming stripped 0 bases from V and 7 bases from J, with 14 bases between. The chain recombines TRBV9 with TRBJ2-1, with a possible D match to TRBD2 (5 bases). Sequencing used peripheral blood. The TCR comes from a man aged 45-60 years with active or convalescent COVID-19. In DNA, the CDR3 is TGTGCCAGCAGCGTAGTAGGGAGTACCGTAAATGAGCAGTTCTTC. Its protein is CASSVVGSTVNEQFF.